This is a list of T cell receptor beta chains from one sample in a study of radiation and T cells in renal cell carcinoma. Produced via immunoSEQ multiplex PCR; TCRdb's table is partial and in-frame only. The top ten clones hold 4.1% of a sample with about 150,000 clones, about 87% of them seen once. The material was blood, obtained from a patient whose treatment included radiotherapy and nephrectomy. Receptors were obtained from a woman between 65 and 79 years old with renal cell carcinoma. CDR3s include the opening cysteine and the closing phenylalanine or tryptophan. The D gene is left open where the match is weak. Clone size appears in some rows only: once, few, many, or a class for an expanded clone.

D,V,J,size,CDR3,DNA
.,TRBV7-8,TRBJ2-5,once,CASSLGTAQETQYF,TGTGCCAGCAGCTTAGGTACTGCCCAAGAGACCCAGTACTTC
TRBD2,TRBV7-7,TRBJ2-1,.,CASSSTSGGHNEQFF,TGTGCTAGCAGCTCGACTAGCGGGGGGCACAATGAGCAGTTCTTC
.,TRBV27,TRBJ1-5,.,CASMGGAGSNQPQHF,TGTGCCAGCATGGGGGGGGCAGGGAGCAATCAGCCCCAGCATTTT
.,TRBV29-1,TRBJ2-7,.,CSVESGGYEQYF,TGCAGCGTTGAATCCGGGGGCTACGAGCAGTACTTC
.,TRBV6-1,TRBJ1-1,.,CASSRLIDYPEAFF,TGTGCCAGCAGTCGGCTGATAGACTACCCTGAAGCTTTCTTT
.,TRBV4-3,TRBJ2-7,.,CASSQGTSTSSYEQYF,TGCGCCAGCAGCCAAGGGACGTCTACGAGCTCCTACGAGCAGTACTTC
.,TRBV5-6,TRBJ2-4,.,CASSSGRKNIQYF,TGTGCCAGCAGCTCAGGACGGAAAAACATTCAGTACTTC
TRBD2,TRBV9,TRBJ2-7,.,CASSEGSSGGYEQYF,TGTGCCAGCAGCGAGGGTAGTAGCGGGGGGTACGAGCAGTACTTC
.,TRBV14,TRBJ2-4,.,CASSHRPSGGIQYF,TGTGCCAGCAGCCATAGGCCGTCTGGGGGCATTCAGTACTTC
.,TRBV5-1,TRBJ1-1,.,CASSLVKTMNTEAFF,TGCGCCAGCAGCTTGGTGAAGACCATGAACACTGAAGCTTTCTTT
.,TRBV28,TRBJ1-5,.,CASSFGSSNQPQHF,TGTGCCAGCAGTTTCGGCAGTAGCAATCAGCCCCAGCATTTT
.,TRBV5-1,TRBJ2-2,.,CASSFAGGRNTGELFF,TGCGCCAGCAGCTTCGCCGGGGGTCGGAACACCGGGGAGCTGTTTTTT
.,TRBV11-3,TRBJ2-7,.,CASSLRAGAIYEQYF,TGTGCCAGCAGCTTACGAGCAGGGGCCATCTACGAGCAGTACTTC
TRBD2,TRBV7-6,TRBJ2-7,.,CASSISGGETYEQYF,TGTGCCAGCAGCATTAGCGGGGGAGAGACCTACGAGCAGTACTTC
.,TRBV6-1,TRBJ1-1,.,CASSETGRNTEAFF,TGTGCCAGCAGTGAAACAGGGCGGAACACTGAAGCTTTCTTT
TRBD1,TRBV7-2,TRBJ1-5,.,CASSPDRGRNQPQHF,TGTGCCAGCAGCCCAGACAGGGGGCGAAATCAGCCCCAGCATTTT
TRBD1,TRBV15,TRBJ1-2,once,CATSREVNRGFSGYTF,TGTGCCACCAGCAGAGAGGTTAACAGGGGCTTTTCGGGCTACACCTTC
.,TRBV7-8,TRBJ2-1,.,CASSLGPKRGNEQFF,TGTGCCAGCAGCTTAGGTCCAAAAAGAGGAAATGAGCAGTTCTTC
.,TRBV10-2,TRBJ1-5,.,CASSPGILNQPQHF,TGCGCCAGCAGTCCGGGGATTCTTAATCAGCCCCAGCATTTT
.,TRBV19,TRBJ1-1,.,CASSIVRGLRVNTEAFF,TGTGCCAGTAGTATTGTCCGCGGGTTAAGAGTGAACACTGAAGCTTTCTTT
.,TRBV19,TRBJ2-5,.,CASSLPASKTQYF,TGTGCCAGTAGTCTGCCGGCTTCGAAGACCCAGTACTTC
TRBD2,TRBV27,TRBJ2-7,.,CASSRTSGGIYEQYF,TGTGCCAGCAGCAGGACTAGCGGGGGAATCTACGAGCAGTACTTC
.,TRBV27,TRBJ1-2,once,CASSFRANYGYTF,TGTGCCAGCAGTTTCAGGGCTAACTATGGCTACACCTTC